The rows below give T cell receptor beta chains drawn from one sample of a study of CD8 T cells in ankylosing spondylitis. TCRdb ran MiXCR on the 5' RACE reads and lists one entry per CDR3 protein. Of more than 400,000 distinct CDR3 sequences listed, under 5.5% are singletons. Source material: blood, either unsorted or a sorted T cell fraction (not recorded which). The receptors derive from a male donor with ankylosing spondylitis. CDR3s include the opening cysteine and the closing phenylalanine or tryptophan. The order of the fields is D gene, J gene, clone size, V gene, CDR3 protein, CDR3 DNA. D genes are given only for firm matches. Clone size is given for some rows only: seen once, a few or many times, or a class if the clone is expanded.

>NA|TRBJ1-2|many|TRBV9
CASNTGSGYTF
TGTGCCAGTAACACAGGGAGTGGCTACACCTTC
>NA|TRBJ1-3|many|TRBV5-1
CASSVGSSGNTIYF
TGCGCCAGCAGCGTCGGGAGCTCTGGAAACACCATATATTTT
>NA|TRBJ1-1|many|TRBV18
CASSPRTARRTEAFF
TGTGCCAGCTCACCAAGGACAGCTAGGAGAACTGAAGCTTTCTTT
>TRBD1|TRBJ1-1|many|TRBV2
CASGRDRGEDTEAFF
TGTGCCAGCGGCCGGGACAGGGGAGAAGACACTGAAGCTTTCTTT
>NA|TRBJ1-6|few|TRBV20-1
CSARVPGSAPLHF
TGCAGTGCTAGAGTCCCAGGGTCGGCACCCCTCCACTTT
>NA|TRBJ2-1|once|TRBV5-1
CASSPPGQNSYNEQFF
TGCGCCAGCAGCCCCCCGGGGCAGAACTCCTACAATGAGCAGTTCTTC
>TRBD1|TRBJ1-3|many|TRBV29-1
CSVAGTGDSGNTIYF
TGCAGCGTAGCCGGGACAGGCGACTCTGGAAACACCATATATTTT
>TRBD2|TRBJ2-7|NA|TRBV28
CASSLSFGTSGTRSYEQYF
TGTGCCAGCAGTCTCTCCTTCGGGACTAGCGGGACACGTTCCTACGAGCAGTACTTC
>TRBD1|TRBJ1-2|many|TRBV27
CASSFGQGGHGYTF
TGTGCCAGCAGTTTCGGGCAGGGGGGACATGGCTACACCTTC
>NA|TRBJ2-1|many|TRBV12-3/TRBV12-4
CASRQDNIADEQFF
TGTGCCAGCAGGCAGGATAATATTGCCGATGAGCAGTTCTTC
>NA|TRBJ2-3|many|TRBV7-2
CASSFIPSTDTQYF
TGTGCCAGCAGCTTCATCCCGAGCACAGATACGCAGTATTTT
>TRBD1|TRBJ2-3|NA|TRBV7-9
CASPTPGTGDTDTQYF
TGTGCCAGCCCTACCCCCGGGACAGGAGACACAGATACGCAGTATTTT
>NA|TRBJ1-2|NA|TRBV11-2
CASSSRGGLLYGYTF
TGTGCCAGCAGCTCCAGGGGTGGCCTTTTATACGGCTACACCTTC
>NA|TRBJ2-5|once|TRBV7-6
CASSLASAEHGETQYF
TGTGCCAGCAGCTTAGCAAGCGCGGAGCATGGCGAGACCCAGTACTTC
>TRBD2|TRBJ2-5|many|TRBV6-4
CASRSPTGTSGGLQETQYF
TGTGCCAGCAGGTCCCCCACCGGGACTAGCGGGGGGCTTCAAGAGACCCAGTACTTC
>TRBD1|TRBJ1-4|many|TRBV20-1
CSKVGAGGEKLFF
TGCAGTAAGGTTGGGGCAGGGGGTGAAAAACTGTTTTTT
>NA|TRBJ2-2|many|TRBV12-3/TRBV12-4
CASSSSFLGGGELFF
TGTGCCAGCAGTTCCTCATTTCTTGGCGGCGGGGAGCTGTTTTTT
>NA|TRBJ1-6|many|TRBV7-9
CASRPGRRSSYNSPLHF
TGTGCCAGCAGACCGGGACGGAGGAGCTCCTATAATTCACCCCTCCACTTT
>TRBD1|TRBJ2-3|NA|TRBV6-5
CASRDRADTQYF
TGTGCCAGCAGGGACAGGGCAGATACGCAGTATTTT
>NA|TRBJ1-5|many|TRBV7-6
CASSLGHGAAYSNQPQHF
TGTGCCAGCAGCTTAGGACACGGGGCCGCTTATAGCAATCAGCCCCAGCATTTT
>NA|TRBJ1-2|many|TRBV7-2
CASSLGIWTYGYTF
TGTGCCAGCAGCTTAGGGATTTGGACCTATGGCTACACCTTC
>TRBD2|TRBJ2-1|many|TRBV5-1
CASSLAAGAGPFRSYNEQFF
TGCGCCAGCAGCTTGGCCGCGGGAGCGGGGCCCTTCCGCTCATACAATGAGCAGTTCTTC
>TRBD1|TRBJ2-1|many|TRBV20-1
CSARNQGARSYNEQFF
TGCAGTGCTAGGAACCAGGGGGCGCGGTCCTACAATGAGCAGTTCTTC
>TRBD1|TRBJ1-3|many|TRBV20-1
CSAPPTGRRDTIYF
TGCAGTGCTCCTCCGACAGGGAGGAGAGACACCATATATTTT
>NA|TRBJ2-5|once|TRBV2
CASRSSEETQYF
TGTGCCAGCCGATCGTCCGAAGAGACCCAGTACTTC
>NA|TRBJ2-7|many|TRBV6-5
CASSYSDGSYEQYF
TGTGCCAGCAGTTATTCGGACGGCTCCTACGAGCAGTACTTC
>NA|TRBJ2-5|many|TRBV6-6
CASSYSSFETQYF
TGTGCCAGCAGTTACTCTAGCTTTGAGACCCAGTACTTC
>NA|TRBJ2-5|many|TRBV20-1
CSARDGWYQETQYF
TGCAGTGCTAGAGATGGTTGGTACCAAGAGACCCAGTACTTC
>NA|TRBJ1-4|many|TRBV4-2
CASSQAQLDGNEKLFF
TGTGCCAGCAGCCAAGCGCAGCTTGATGGTAATGAAAAACTGTTTTTT
>TRBD2|TRBJ2-3|many|TRBV14
CASSQVLGGTDTQYF
TGTGCCAGCAGCCAAGTCCTGGGGGGGACAGATACGCAGTATTTT
>NA|TRBJ2-1|NA|TRBV20-1
CSAPSVRDYNEQFF
TGCAGTGCCCCCAGTGTGCGGGACTACAATGAGCAGTTCTTC
>NA|TRBJ2-5|many|TRBV29-1
CSVDRGEETQYF
TGCAGCGTTGACAGGGGAGAAGAGACCCAGTACTTC
>NA|TRBJ1-2|many|TRBV5-6
CASSLSAGQNYGYTF
TGTGCCAGCAGCTTGTCCGCGGGGCAGAACTATGGCTACACCTTC
>NA|TRBJ1-3|few|TRBV5-1
CASSLAFGDSGNTIYF
TGCGCCAGCAGCTTGGCCTTCGGAGACTCTGGAAACACCATATATTTT
>NA|TRBJ1-2|few|TRBV11-2
CASSLEAQGQSLGYTF
TGTGCCAGCAGCTTAGAGGCGCAGGGACAATCGCTAGGCTACACCTTC
>NA|TRBJ1-4|many|TRBV4-1
CASSPGVLGAANEKLFF
TGCGCCAGCAGCCCTGGGGTCCTAGGGGCGGCTAATGAAAAACTGTTTTTT
>TRBD2|TRBJ2-1|many|TRBV29-1
CSVLGLAYNEQFF
TGCAGCGTTCTAGGACTAGCATACAATGAGCAGTTCTTC
>NA|TRBJ2-3|many|TRBV20-1
CSATGETDTQYF
TGCAGTGCTACAGGGGAGACAGATACGCAGTATTTT
>NA|TRBJ1-1|many|TRBV27
CASSSPDRNTEAFF
TGTGCCAGCAGTTCCCCTGACAGGAACACTGAAGCTTTCTTT
>NA|TRBJ1-3|many|TRBV20-1
CSARGGGPGNTIYF
TGCAGTGCTAGGGGGGGCGGCCCTGGAAACACCATATATTTT
>NA|TRBJ2-7|many|TRBV28
CASEGVTYEQYF
TGTGCCAGCGAGGGGGTAACCTACGAGCAGTACTTC
>NA|TRBJ2-6|NA|TRBV4-1
CASSSRPPGTSGANVLTF
TGCGCCAGCAGCTCCCGACCACCTGGAACCTCTGGGGCCAACGTCCTGACTTTC